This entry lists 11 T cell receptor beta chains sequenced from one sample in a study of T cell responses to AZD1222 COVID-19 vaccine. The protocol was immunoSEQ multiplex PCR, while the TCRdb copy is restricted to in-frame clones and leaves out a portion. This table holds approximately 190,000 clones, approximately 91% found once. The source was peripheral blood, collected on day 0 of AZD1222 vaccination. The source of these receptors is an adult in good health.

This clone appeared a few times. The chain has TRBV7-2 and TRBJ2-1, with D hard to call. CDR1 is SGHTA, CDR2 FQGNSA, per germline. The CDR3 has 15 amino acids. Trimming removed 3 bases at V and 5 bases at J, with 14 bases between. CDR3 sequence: CASSLWAIANNEQFF. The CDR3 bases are TGTGCCAGCAGCTTGTGGGCGATAGCCAACAATGAGCAGTTCTTC. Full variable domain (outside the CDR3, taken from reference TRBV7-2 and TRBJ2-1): GAGVSQSPSNKVTEKGKDVELRCDPISGHTALYWYRQSLGQGLEFLIYFQGNSAPDKSGLPSDRFSAERTGGSVSTLTIQRTQQEDSAVYLCASSLWAIANNEQFFGPGTRLTVL.

DNA for the CDR3: TGTGCCAGCAGCGTAACCGACAGGGGGCCGGACACCGGGGAGCTGTTTTTT. Residues: CASSVTDRGPDTGELFF. V gene TRBV9 combines with J gene TRBJ2-2; TRBD1 agrees at 10 bases. The V gene end was trimmed by 1 base and the J gene end by 3 bases; junction bases not matched to a gene: 6. The V gene's germline CDR1 is SGDLS and CDR2 YYNGEE. The CDR3 consists of 17 residues.

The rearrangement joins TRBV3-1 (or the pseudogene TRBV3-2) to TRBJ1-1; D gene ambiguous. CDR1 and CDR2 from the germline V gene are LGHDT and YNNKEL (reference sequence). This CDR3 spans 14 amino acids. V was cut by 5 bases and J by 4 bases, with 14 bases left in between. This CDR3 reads CASSTRELGTEAFF. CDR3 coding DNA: TGTGCCAGCAGCACTCGGGAATTGGGCACTGAAGCTTTCTTT.

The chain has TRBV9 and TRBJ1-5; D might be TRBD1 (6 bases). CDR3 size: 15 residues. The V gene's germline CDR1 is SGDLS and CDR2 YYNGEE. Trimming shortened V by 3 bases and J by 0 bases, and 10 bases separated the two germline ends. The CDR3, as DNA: TGTGCCAGCAGCGCAGGGGATTATAGCAATCAGCCCCAGCATTTT. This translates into CASSAGDYSNQPQHF.

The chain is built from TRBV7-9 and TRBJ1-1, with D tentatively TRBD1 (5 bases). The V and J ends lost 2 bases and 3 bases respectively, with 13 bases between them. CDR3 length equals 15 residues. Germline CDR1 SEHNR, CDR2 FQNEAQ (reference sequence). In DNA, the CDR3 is TGTGCCAGCAGCTTACGTAGTGGGGCACACACTGAAGCTTTCTTT. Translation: CASSLRSGAHTEAFF.

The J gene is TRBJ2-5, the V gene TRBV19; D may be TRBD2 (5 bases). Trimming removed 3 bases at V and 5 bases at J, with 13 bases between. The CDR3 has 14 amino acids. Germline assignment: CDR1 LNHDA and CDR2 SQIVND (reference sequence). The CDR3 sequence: CASSIPRDQETQYF. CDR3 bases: TGTGCCAGTAGTATCCCCCGGGATCAGGAGACCCAGTACTTC.

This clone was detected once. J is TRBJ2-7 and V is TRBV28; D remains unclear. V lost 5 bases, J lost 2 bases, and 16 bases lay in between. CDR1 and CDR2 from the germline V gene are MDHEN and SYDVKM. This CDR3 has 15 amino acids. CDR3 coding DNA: TGTGCCAGCAGTCCCCGCAGGTCCCGTGCCTACGAGCAGTACTTC. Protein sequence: CASSPRRSRAYEQYF.

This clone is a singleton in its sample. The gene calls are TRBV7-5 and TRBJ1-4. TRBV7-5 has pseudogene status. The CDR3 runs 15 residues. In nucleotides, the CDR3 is TGTGTCAGAAGCCAGAGGGGGGGGGCCTTTGAAAAACTGTTTTTT. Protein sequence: CVRSQRGGAFEKLFF.

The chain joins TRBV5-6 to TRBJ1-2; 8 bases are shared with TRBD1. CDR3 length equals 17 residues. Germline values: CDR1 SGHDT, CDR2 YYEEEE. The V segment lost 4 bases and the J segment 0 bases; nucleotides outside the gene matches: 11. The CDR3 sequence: CASSITLDRATNYGYTF. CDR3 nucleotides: TGTGCCAGCAGCATAACCCTGGACAGGGCAACTAACTATGGCTACACCTTC. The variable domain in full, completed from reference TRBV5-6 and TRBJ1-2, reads DAGVTQSPTHLIKTRGQQVTLRCSPKSGHDTVSWYQQALGQGPQFIFQYYEEEERQRGNFPDRFSGHQFPNYSSELNVNALLLGDSALYLCASSITLDRATNYGYTFGSGTRLTVV.

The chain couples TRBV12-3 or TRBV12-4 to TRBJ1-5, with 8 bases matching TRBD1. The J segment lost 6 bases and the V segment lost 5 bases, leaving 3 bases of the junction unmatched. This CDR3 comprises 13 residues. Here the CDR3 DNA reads TGTGCCAGCAGTACAGGGGGTCGTCAGCCCCAGCATTTT. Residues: CASSTGGRQPQHF.

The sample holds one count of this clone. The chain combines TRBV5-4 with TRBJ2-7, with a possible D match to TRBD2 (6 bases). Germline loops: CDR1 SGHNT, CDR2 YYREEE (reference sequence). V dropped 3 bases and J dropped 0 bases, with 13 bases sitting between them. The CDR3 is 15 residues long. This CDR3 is CASSSGTLSSYEQYF. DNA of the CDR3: TGTGCCAGCAGCTCCGGGACTTTGAGCTCCTACGAGCAGTACTTC.